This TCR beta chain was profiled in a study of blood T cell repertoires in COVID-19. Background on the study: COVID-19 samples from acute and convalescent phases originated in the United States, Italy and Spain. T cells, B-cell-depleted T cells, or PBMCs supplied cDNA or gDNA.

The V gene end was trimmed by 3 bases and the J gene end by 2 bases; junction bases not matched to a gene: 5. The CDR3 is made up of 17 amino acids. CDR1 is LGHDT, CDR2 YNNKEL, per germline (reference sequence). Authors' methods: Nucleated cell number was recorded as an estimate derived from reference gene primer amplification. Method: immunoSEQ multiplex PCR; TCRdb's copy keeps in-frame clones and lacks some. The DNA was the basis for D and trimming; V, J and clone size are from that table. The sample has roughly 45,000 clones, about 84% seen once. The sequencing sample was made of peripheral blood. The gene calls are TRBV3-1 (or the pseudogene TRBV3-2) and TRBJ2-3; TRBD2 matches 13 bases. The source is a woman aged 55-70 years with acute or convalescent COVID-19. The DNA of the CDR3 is TGTGCCAGCAGCCAGGCCGGACTAGCGGGAGCCACAGATACGCAGTATTTT. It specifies CASSQAGLAGATDTQYF.